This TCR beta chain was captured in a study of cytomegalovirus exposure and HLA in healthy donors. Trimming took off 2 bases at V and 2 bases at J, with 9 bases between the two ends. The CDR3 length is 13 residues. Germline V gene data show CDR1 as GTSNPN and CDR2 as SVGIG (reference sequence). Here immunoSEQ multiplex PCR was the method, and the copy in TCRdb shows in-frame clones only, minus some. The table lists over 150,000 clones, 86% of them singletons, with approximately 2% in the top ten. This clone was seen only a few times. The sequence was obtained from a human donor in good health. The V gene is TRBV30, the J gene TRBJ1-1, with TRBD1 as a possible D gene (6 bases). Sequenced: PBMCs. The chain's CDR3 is CAWSLDSNTEAFF. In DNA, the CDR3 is TGTGCCTGGAGTCTGGACAGTAACACTGAAGCTTTCTTT.